These 5 T cell receptor beta chains came from one sample sequenced in a study of OX40 agonist ivuxolimab in advanced cancers. The method was immunoSEQ multiplex PCR; TCRdb's version includes in-frame clones alone and lacks a portion of them. This sample carries about 36,000 clones, 88% of them seen once, and the ten largest clones take about 4.3%. This specimen was CD4+ or CD8+ T cells sorted from blood, taken in a trial of the OX40 agonist ivuxolimab. The source of these receptors is an adult with an advanced solid tumor such as melanoma, head and neck, liver or kidney cancer.

V gene TRBV14 combines with J gene TRBJ2-7, with TRBD2 matching over 8 bases. CDR1 is SGHDN and CDR2 is FVKESK in the germline V gene. With 2 bases clipped from V and 2 bases from J, the junction kept 8 bases outside the gene matches. CDR3 length equals 16 residues. The CDR3, as DNA: TGTGCCAGCAGCCAAACGCCGGGAGGGTGGCCCTACGAGCAGTACTTC. As protein: CASSQTPGGWPYEQYF. Looking up the rest from reference TRBV14 and TRBJ2-7 gives the full variable domain: EAGVTQFPSHSVIEKGQTVTLRCDPISGHDNLYWYRRVMGKEIKFLLHFVKESKQDESGMPNNRFLAERTGGTYSTLKVQPAELEDSGVYFCASSQTPGGWPYEQYFGPGTRLTVT.

In DNA, the CDR3 is TGTGCCAGCAGTGGGTCAGGGGGTAATCCAATCTCTGGAAACACCATATATTTT. It codes for CASSGSGGNPISGNTIYF. The gene calls are TRBV2 and TRBJ1-3; 7 bases are a match to TRBD1. Germline V gene lookup returns CDR1 SNHLY and CDR2 FYNNEI. The ends lost 4 bases at V and 0 bases at J; junction bases unmatched: 12. This CDR3 comprises 18 residues.

The chain carries TRBV19 and TRBJ1-5, with 9 bases that match TRBD1. CDR1 and CDR2 from the germline V gene are LNHDA and SQIVND (reference sequence). Trimming at V came to 7 bases and at J to 6 bases, leaving 7 bases not matched to a gene. The CDR3 loop spans 14 amino acids. CDR3 coding DNA: TGTGCCAGTACTTCACAGGGGGCAGGTCAGCCCCAGCATTTT. Protein sequence: CASTSQGAGQPQHF.

CDR3 residues: CASSLPAGGNEKLFF. CDR3 nucleotides: TGTGCCAGCAGTTTACCCGCAGGGGGCAATGAAAAACTGTTTTTT. The V gene is TRBV28, the J gene TRBJ1-4, with TRBD1 matching over 8 bases. The CDR3 spans 15 residues. Germline V gene data show CDR1 as MDHEN and CDR2 as SYDVKM. The trim removed 2 bases at V and 5 bases at J, leaving 4 bases unmatched. Combining the CDR3 with reference TRBV28 and TRBJ1-4 gives the whole variable domain DVKVTQSSRYLVKRTGEKVFLECVQDMDHENMFWYRQDPGLGLRLIYFSYDVKMKEKGDIPEGYSVSREKKERFSLILESASTNQTSMYLCASSLPAGGNEKLFFGSGTQLSVL.

The chain is built from TRBV10-2 and TRBJ2-7, with D perhaps TRBD1 (5 bases). Germline lookup yields CDR1 WSHSY and CDR2 SAAADI. Trimming removed 0 bases at V and 4 bases at J, with 10 bases between. CDR3 length: 14 residues. The CDR3 DNA is TGCGCCAGCAGTGAGTCGGGGCAGACGTACGAGCAGTACTTC. Its translation is CASSESGQTYEQYF.